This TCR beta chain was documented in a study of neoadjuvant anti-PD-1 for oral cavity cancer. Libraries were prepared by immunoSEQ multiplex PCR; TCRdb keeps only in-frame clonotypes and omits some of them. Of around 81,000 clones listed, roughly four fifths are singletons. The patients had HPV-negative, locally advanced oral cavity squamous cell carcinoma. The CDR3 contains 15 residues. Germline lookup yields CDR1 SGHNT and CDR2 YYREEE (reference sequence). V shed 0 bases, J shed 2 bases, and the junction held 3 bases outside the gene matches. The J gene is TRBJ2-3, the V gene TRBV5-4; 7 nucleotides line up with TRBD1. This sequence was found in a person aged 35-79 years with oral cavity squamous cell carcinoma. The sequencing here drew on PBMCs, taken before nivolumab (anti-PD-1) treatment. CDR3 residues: CASSLDRGFTDTQYF. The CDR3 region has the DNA TGTGCCAGCAGCTTGGACAGGGGTTTCACAGATACGCAGTATTTT.